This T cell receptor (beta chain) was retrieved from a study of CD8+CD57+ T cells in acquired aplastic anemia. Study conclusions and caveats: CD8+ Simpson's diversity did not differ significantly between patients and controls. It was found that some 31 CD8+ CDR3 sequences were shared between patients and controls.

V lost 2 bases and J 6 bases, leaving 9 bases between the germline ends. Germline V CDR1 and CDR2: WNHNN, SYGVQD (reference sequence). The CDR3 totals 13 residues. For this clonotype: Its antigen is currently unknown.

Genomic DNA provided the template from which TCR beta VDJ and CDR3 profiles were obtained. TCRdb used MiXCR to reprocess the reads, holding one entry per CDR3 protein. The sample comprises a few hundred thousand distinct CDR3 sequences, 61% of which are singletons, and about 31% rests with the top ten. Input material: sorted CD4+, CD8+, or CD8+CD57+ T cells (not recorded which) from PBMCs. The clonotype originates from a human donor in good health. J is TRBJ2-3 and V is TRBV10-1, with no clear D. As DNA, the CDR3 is TGCGCCAGCAGTGAGGGGTATGGGGATACGCAGTATTTT. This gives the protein CASSEGYGDTQYF.